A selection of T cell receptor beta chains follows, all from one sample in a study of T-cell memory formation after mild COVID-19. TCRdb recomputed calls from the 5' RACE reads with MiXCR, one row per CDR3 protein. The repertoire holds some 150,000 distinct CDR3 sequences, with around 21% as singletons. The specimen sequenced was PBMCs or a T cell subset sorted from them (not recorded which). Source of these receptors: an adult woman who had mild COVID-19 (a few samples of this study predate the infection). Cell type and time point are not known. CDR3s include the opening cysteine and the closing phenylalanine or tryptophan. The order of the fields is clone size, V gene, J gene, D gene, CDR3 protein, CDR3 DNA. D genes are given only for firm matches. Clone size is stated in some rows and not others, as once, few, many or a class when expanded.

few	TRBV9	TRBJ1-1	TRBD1	CASSVLTGESEAFF	TGTGCCAGCAGCGTCCTAACAGGGGAGTCTGAAGCTTTCTTT
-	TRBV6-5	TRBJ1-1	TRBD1	CASSYSVTGGGRTEAFF	TGTGCCAGCAGTTACTCCGTGACAGGGGGCGGAAGGACTGAAGCTTTCTTT
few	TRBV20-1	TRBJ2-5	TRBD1	CSARDQQGTRETQYF	TGCAGTGCTAGAGATCAACAGGGGACCCGGGAGACCCAGTACTTC
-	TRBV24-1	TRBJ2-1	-	CATSEDRRNEQFF	TGTGCCACCAGTGAAGATAGGAGGAATGAGCAGTTCTTC
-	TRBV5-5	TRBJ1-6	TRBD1	CASSSPDRVGPLHF	TGTGCCAGCAGCTCTCCAGACAGGGTTGGACCCCTCCACTTT
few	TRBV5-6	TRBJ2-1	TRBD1	CASTITGGGIDEQFF	TGTGCCAGCACTATTACAGGGGGCGGAATCGATGAGCAGTTCTTC
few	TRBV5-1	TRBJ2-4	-	CAGPGAGTKNIQYF	TGCGCCGGACCAGGGGCGGGAACCAAAAACATTCAGTACTTC
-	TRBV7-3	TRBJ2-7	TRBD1	CASSLTGTGGHEQYF	TGTGCCAGCAGCTTAACTGGGACAGGGGGCCACGAGCAGTACTTC
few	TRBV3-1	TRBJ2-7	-	CASSQQGNANTYEQYF	TGTGCCAGCAGCCAACAGGGTAATGCAAACACCTACGAGCAGTACTTC
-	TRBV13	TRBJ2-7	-	CASLGGEFSYEQYF	TGTGCCAGCCTAGGGGGAGAGTTCTCCTACGAGCAGTACTTC
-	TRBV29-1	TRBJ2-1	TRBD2	CSVVASGLYNEQFF	TGCAGCGTTGTCGCTAGCGGCTTATACAATGAGCAGTTCTTC
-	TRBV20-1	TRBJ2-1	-	CSASGGVGNEQFF	TGCAGTGCTAGCGGGGGAGTGGGCAATGAGCAGTTCTTC
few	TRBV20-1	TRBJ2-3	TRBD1	CSASHRDRGADTQYF	TGCAGTGCTAGTCACAGGGACAGGGGCGCAGATACGCAGTATTTT
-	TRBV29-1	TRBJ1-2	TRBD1	CSVPKQDRSYGYTF	TGCAGCGTTCCCAAACAGGACAGGTCCTATGGCTACACCTTC
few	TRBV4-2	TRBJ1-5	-	CASSQGLNQPQHF	TGTGCCAGCAGCCAAGGCTTAAATCAGCCCCAGCATTTT
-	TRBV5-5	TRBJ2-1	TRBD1	CASSLGRGQGMNEQFF	TGTGCCAGCAGCTTGGGGCGAGGACAGGGGATGAATGAGCAGTTCTTC
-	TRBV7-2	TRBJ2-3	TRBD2	CASKWAGGPTDTQYF	TGTGCCAGCAAATGGGCGGGAGGACCCACAGATACGCAGTATTTT
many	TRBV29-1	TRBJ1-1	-	CSVGEATGTEAFF	TGCAGCGTTGGGGAGGCCACGGGGACTGAAGCTTTCTTT
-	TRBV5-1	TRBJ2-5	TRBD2	CASSLHSGGETQYF	TGCGCCAGCAGCTTGCATAGCGGGGGAGAGACCCAGTACTTC
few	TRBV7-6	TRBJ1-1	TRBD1	CASSSLGQRVGGTEAFF	TGTGCCAGCAGCTCCCTGGGACAGCGCGTAGGAGGGACTGAAGCTTTCTTT
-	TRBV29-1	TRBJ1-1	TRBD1	CSVHRGRTEAFF	TGCAGCGTTCACAGGGGACGGACTGAAGCTTTCTTT
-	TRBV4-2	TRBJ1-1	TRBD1	CASSQDHTGAGAEAFF	TGTGCCAGCAGCCAAGATCATACAGGGGCAGGGGCTGAAGCTTTCTTT
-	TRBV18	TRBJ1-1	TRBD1	CASSVQGALQNEAFF	TGTGCCAGCTCAGTACAGGGGGCGCTTCAAAATGAAGCTTTCTTT
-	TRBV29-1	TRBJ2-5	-	CSGQRTVQETQYF	TGCAGCGGACAACGGACAGTTCAAGAGACCCAGTACTTC
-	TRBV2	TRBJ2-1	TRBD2	CASRGLAGNYNEQFF	TGTGCCAGCAGAGGACTAGCGGGGAACTACAATGAGCAGTTCTTC
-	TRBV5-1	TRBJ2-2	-	CASSLQSSTGGGELFF	TGCGCCAGCAGCTTGCAAAGCTCCACCGGGGGCGGGGAGCTGTTTTTT
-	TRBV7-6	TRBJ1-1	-	CASSLTTLVGTEAFF	TGTGCCAGCAGCTTAACGACCCTGGTTGGCACTGAAGCTTTCTTT
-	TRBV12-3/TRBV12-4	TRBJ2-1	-	CASSLAGGAYNEQFF	TGTGCCAGCAGTTTAGCAGGAGGGGCCTACAATGAGCAGTTCTTC
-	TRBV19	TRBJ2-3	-	CASSWQRSTDTQYF	TGTGCCAGTAGTTGGCAGCGAAGCACAGATACGCAGTATTTT
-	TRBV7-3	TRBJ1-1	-	CASRQDPDTEAFF	TGTGCCAGCAGACAAGACCCCGACACTGAAGCTTTCTTT
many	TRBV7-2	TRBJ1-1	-	CASSPRTVNTEAFF	TGTGCCAGCAGCCCTCGGACCGTTAACACTGAAGCTTTCTTT
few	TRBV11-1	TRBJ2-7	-	CASSLVWGYEQYF	TGTGCCAGCAGCTTAGTTTGGGGTTACGAGCAGTACTTC
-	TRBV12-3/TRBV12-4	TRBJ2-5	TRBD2	CASSSLAGETQYF	TGTGCCAGCAGTTCTCTAGCGGGAGAGACCCAGTACTTC
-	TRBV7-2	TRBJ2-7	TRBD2	CASRRLAANEQYF	TGTGCCAGCAGGCGACTAGCCGCCAACGAGCAGTACTTC
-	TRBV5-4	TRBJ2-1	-	CASSLQGRDLVNQFF	TGTGCCAGCAGCCTACAGGGTAGAGATCTCGTAAACCAGTTCTTC
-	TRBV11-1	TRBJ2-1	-	CASSWGPTANNEQFF	TGTGCCAGCAGCTGGGGACCCACAGCGAACAATGAGCAGTTCTTC
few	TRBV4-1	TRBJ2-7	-	CASSQDVTAYEQYF	TGCGCCAGCAGCCAAGATGTGACAGCCTACGAGCAGTACTTC
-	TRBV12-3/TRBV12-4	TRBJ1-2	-	CASSPFPGRMSFNYGYTF	TGTGCCAGCAGCCCATTTCCGGGACGGATGTCCTTTAACTATGGCTACACCTTC
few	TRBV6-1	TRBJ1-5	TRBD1	CASSEVRTGWVNQPQHF	TGTGCCAGCAGTGAAGTGAGGACAGGGTGGGTCAATCAGCCCCAGCATTTT
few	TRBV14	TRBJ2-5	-	CASSQDQGTSQYF	TGTGCCAGCAGCCAAGATCAGGGGACCAGCCAGTACTTC
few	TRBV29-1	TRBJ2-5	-	CSVGSHEQETQYF	TGCAGCGTTGGGTCCCACGAGCAAGAGACCCAGTACTTC
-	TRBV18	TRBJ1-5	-	CASSPGRQDSNQPQHF	TGTGCCAGCTCACCAGGAAGACAGGATAGCAATCAGCCCCAGCATTTT
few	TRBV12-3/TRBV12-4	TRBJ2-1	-	CASSRPTISGPYNEQFF	TGTGCCAGCAGTAGACCGACTATTAGCGGCCCATACAATGAGCAGTTCTTC
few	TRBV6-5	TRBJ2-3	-	CASSQSDTQYF	TGTGCCAGCAGTCAGTCAGATACGCAGTATTTT
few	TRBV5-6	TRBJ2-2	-	CASSLDRVPNTGELFF	TGTGCCAGCAGCTTGGATCGGGTTCCGAACACCGGGGAGCTGTTTTTT
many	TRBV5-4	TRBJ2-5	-	CASRKGRDEKETQYF	TGTGCCAGCAGGAAAGGCCGGGACGAAAAAGAGACCCAGTACTTC
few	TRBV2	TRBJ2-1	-	CASRLMRNEQFF	TGTGCCAGCAGGCTAATGAGGAATGAGCAGTTCTTC